The source of this T cell receptor (beta chain) is a study of blood T cell repertoires in COVID-19. Assay used: immunoSEQ multiplex PCR; TCRdb lists only in-frame clones, some missing. The table lists about 150,000 clones, around four fifths of them singletons. There are 17 residues in the CDR3. Germline V gene lookup returns CDR1 SGHRS and CDR2 YFSETQ. Trimming stripped 0 bases from V and 0 bases from J, with 12 bases between. The clonotype was recovered from a man in his 70s who had recovered from COVID-19. The rearrangement joins TRBV5-1 to TRBJ2-2; D might be TRBD2 (6 bases). Sequences were obtained from peripheral blood. The CDR3 coding sequence is TGCGCCAGCAGCTTGGCGGGACTCCTAACGAACACCGGGGAGCTGTTTTTT. Translating it yields CASSLAGLLTNTGELFF.